This T cell receptor beta chain was captured in a study of blood T cell repertoires in COVID-19 (TCRdb year 2020). Regarding the research as a whole: Collaborator samples came from the United States, Italy and Spain and covered acute and convalescent phases of COVID-19. The material from the prospective study consisted of cDNA or gDNA derived from T cells, B-cell-depleted T cells, or PBMCs. The dataset comprised deeply sampled blood TCRbeta repertoires from subjects exposed to, actively infected with, or recovered from COVID-19. A freely available public database, intended as a resource for researchers studying the immune response to SARS-CoV-2, is where the repertoires were released. The samples were drawn from two sources: the first 160 participants of the ongoing ImmuneRACE study, and over 950 subjects contributed by 6 global collaborators. The sample metadata nearly always contained a de-identified subject ID, COVID-19 status, age in years and sex. HLA class I and class II types, where available, came from metadata supplied by the sample provider rather than from assay-based typing.

In regard to this clone: What antigen it recognizes has not been identified. One base away there is no much larger clone; base qualities are not given.

The research as a whole found: The quantity of clinical and demographic metadata differed by source and by participant and was supplied without curation.

Reading the germline V gene gives CDR1 SGHTA and CDR2 FQGNSA. From cysteine to phenylalanine, the CDR3 is 15 amino acids long. The sequence is cut down to CDR3 DNA, 45 bases in frame from base 1. Trimming at the junction amounts to 0 bases on V and 0 bases on J, and the germline ends lie 6 bases apart. Participants in the prospective study were aged 18 to 89 years, lived in 24 United States geographic areas, and enrolled through a virtual design. Cohort assignment in the prospective study relied on participant-reported clinical history from a screening survey and a study questionnaire. In the prospective study, whole blood, serum and a nasopharyngeal or oropharyngeal swab were collected from each participant by mobile phlebotomists. Participants in the prospective study had the option to provide additional blood draws and questionnaires over a roughly 2-month period. Before DNA extraction, prospective study blood samples were shipped either frozen or at room temperature.

TCRbeta CDR3 regions were amplified from genomic DNA by means of the immunoSEQ Assay, a bias-controlled multiplex PCR. The published analysis was carried out like this. Nucleated cell counts per sample were estimated from amplification of reference gene primers within the assay. To quantify the absolute abundance of each unique TCRbeta CDR3 rearrangement, sequence reads were collapsed and filtered. For each sample, productive Simpson clonality was calculated as the square root of Simpson's diversity index over productive rearrangements. TCRdb holds this immuneACCESS table with in-frame rearrangements only. Some clones are missing; in checked studies, unresolved V genes explain under half, and the rest has no known cause. The V and J calls and the clone size are those of that table, but D and trimming were determined from the DNA. For this sample the table gives around 300,000 clones, of which roughly 89% were detected only once. The ten largest clones represent about 1.5% of the sample.

The TCR sequence derives from a woman aged 18-29 years with acute COVID-19. The sample taken for sequencing was PBMCs or T cells enriched from blood (not recorded which). The chain uses TRBV7-2 and TRBJ2-1; the D segment cannot be called with confidence. The DNA is as follows: TGTGCCAGCAGCTTAGCCTTAATCTCCTACAATGAGCAGTTCTTC. Translated, this is CASSLALISYNEQFF.